Detailed here is one T cell receptor (beta chain). This clone was counted a single time. Its antigen target is currently unknown. No base quality values were provided; no much bigger clone lies one nucleotide off. The cohort comprised roughly 42 patients with surgically resected non-small-cell lung cancer who had both primary tumor and brain metastasis specimens. The tumor specimens consisted of archival formalin-fixed, paraffin-embedded tissues. From the cysteine up to the phenylalanine, the CDR3 has a length of 14 residues. Solely the CDR3 DNA is kept, with 42 bases framed from the first base. Trimming takes 5 bases off V and 4 bases off J; junction bases not matched to a gene: 2. The germline V gene (reference sequence) sets CDR1 to SEHNR and CDR2 to FQNEAQ. The entry originates in a study of brain metastases from non-small cell lung cancer (dated by TCRdb to the late 2010s). At the level of the whole study: The immune microenvironment of paired resected primary tumors and brain metastases from non-small-cell lung cancer patients was profiled. Broad study findings and their caveats: T-cell infiltration was lower in brain metastases than in primary tumors (P < 0.001). Compared with the matched primary tumors, more than 60% of brain metastases appeared to show expanded T-cell clones. TCR repertoires were found to be largely shared between paired brain metastases and primary tumors, although sparse T-cell densities were observed in the brain metastases.

Library construction relied on the immunoSEQ multiplex PCR assay. T-cell receptor beta chain repertoire sequencing was performed alongside a 770-gene immune expression panel. TCRdb took this table from immuneACCESS and kept in-frame rearrangements with V and J called. Such tables lack part of the clones; where checked against another copy, unresolved V genes explain under half of the gap, and the rest is unexplained. The sample table holds fewer than 5,000 clones, of which roughly 84% were seen once. Of the sample, approximately 12% falls within the top ten clones. The clonotype comes from a donor at least 40 years old with non-small cell lung cancer. The source material was tissue from a brain metastasis. Sample cell subset or site, as interpreted from the label and publication: resected brain metastasis paired with primary lung tumor. Recombination joined TRBV7-9 with TRBJ2-3, and 11 junctional nucleotides match TRBD2. The DNA reads as follows: TGTGCCAGCAGCCTGACTAGCGGGGCAGATACGCAGTATTTT. It translates to CASSLTSGADTQYF. Joined to the reference TRBV7-9 and TRBJ2-3 proteins, this CDR3 gives the full variable domain: DTGVSQNPRHKITKRGQNVTFRCDPISEHNRLYWYRQTLGQGPEFLTYFQNEAQLEKSRLLSDRFSAERPKGSFSTLEIQRTEQGDSAMYLCASSLTSGADTQYFGPGTRLTVL.